Shown below are 32 T cell receptor beta chains from a single sample sequenced in a study of cytotoxic CD8 clonotypes in ibrutinib-treated CLL. Assay used: immunoSEQ multiplex PCR; TCRdb lists only in-frame clones, some missing. Among about 120,000 clones listed, over 75% were seen once. The sample was PBMCs, taken after 24 months of ibrutinib treatment. These receptor sequences come from a human donor with chronic lymphocytic leukemia.

The chain has TRBV7-3 and TRBJ2-5; 10 bases map to TRBD2. V shed 3 bases and J 1 base; nucleotides not matched to a gene: 2. This CDR3 has 15 residues. The V gene's germline CDR1 is SGHTA and CDR2 FQGTGA. The CDR3 DNA sequence: TGTGCCAGCAGCTTTAGCGGGGGGACCCAAGAGACCCAGTACTTC. Encoded protein: CASSFSGGTQETQYF. Drawing the rest from reference TRBV7-3 and TRBJ2-5, the complete variable domain is GAGVSQTPSNKVTEKGKYVELRCDPISGHTALYWYRQSLGQGPEFLIYFQGTGAADDSGLPNDRFFAVRPEGSVSTLKIQRTERGDSAVYLCASSFSGGTQETQYFGPGTRLLVL.

The chain is built from TRBV30 and TRBJ2-2; maybe TRBD1 (5 bases). The CDR3 length is 14 residues. The V gene's germline CDR1 is GTSNPN and CDR2 SVGIG (reference sequence). CDR3 in DNA: TGTTCACCTTCGCTGACGGGCCTAAGGGGAGAGCTGTTTTTT. Translating gives CSPSLTGLRGELFF.

The CDR3 spells CAIGVGNEQFF. The DNA for the CDR3 is TGTGCCATCGGAGTTGGAAATGAGCAGTTCTTC. This chain links TRBV10-3 with TRBJ2-1; D is uncertain. There are 11 residues in the CDR3. Trimming left V 8 bases short and J 7 bases short, with 9 bases between. The germline CDR1 and CDR2 sequences are ENHRY and SYGVKD.

The gene calls are TRBV19 and TRBJ2-7; possible D gene TRBD1, 5 bases. CDR1 is LNHDA, CDR2 SQIVND, per germline (reference sequence). The V end was cut by 4 bases, the J end by 2 bases, with 9 bases between. The CDR3 is made up of 13 amino acids. The CDR3 reads CASSTGPTYEQYF. CDR3 nucleotides: TGTGCCAGTAGTACAGGGCCAACCTACGAGCAGTACTTC.

The CDR3 nucleotides are TGTGCCATCAGTCTCTCGACAGGGACCACTGAAGCTTTCTTT. Protein product: CAISLSTGTTEAFF. The chain couples TRBV10-3 to TRBJ1-1, with TRBD1 matching over 7 bases. Germline lookup yields CDR1 ENHRY and CDR2 SYGVKD. The V and J ends lost 5 bases and 4 bases, in that order; junction bases with no gene match: 7. The CDR3 extends over 14 amino acids.

The chain carries TRBV19 and TRBJ1-2, with D tentatively TRBD1 (6 bases). This CDR3 is 11 amino acids long. V was pared by 6 bases and J by 6 bases, with 8 bases between. Germline assignment: CDR1 LNHDA and CDR2 SQIVND (reference sequence). DNA of the CDR3: TGTGCCAGTAGATGGGACAATGGCTACACCTTC. Protein: CASRWDNGYTF.

The chain employs TRBV19 and TRBJ2-7; TRBD2 agrees at 11 bases. The J segment lost 4 bases and the V segment lost 1 base, leaving 3 bases of the junction unmatched. The CDR3 contains 15 residues. From germline, CDR1 is LNHDA and CDR2 SQIVND (reference sequence). The CDR3 protein is CASSIALAGAYEQYF. The CDR3 DNA reads TGTGCCAGTAGTATAGCACTAGCGGGAGCGTACGAGCAGTACTTC.

In the case of this clone: The junction differs from germline at one of its ends, possibly a read error. Other DNA sequences in the same sample also yield this CDR3. V usage is TRBV5-1 and J usage is TRBJ2-4; 11 bases agree with TRBD2. CDR1 and CDR2 from the germline V gene are SGHRS and YFSETQ. This CDR3 has 18 amino acids. The CDR3 DNA follows: TGCGCTAGCAGCTTGGGCCAGACTAGCGGGGCGAACAAAAACATTCAGTACTTC. It yields the protein CASSLGQTSGANKNIQYF.

V gene TRBV10-3 combines with J gene TRBJ1-2, with TRBD1 matching 9 bases. Germline assignment: CDR1 ENHRY and CDR2 SYGVKD. This CDR3 is 17 amino acids long. J was trimmed by 6 bases and V by 10 bases; bases with no gene match: 21. CDR3 sequence: CATRAQGQGLWVDGYTF. The DNA of the CDR3 is TGTGCCACCAGAGCCCAAGGACAGGGGCTCTGGGTGGATGGCTACACCTTC.

The table lists this clone with a few counts. The rearrangement uses TRBV9 and TRBJ1-1, with D possibly being TRBD1 (6 bases). V lost 3 bases, J lost 7 bases, and 13 bases lay in between. This CDR3 contains 13 residues. Germline assignment: CDR1 SGDLS and CDR2 YYNGEE. The CDR3 nucleotides read TGTGCCAGCAGCGCCGGGACAAAGGGTGAAGCTTTCTTT. This sequence encodes CASSAGTKGEAFF.

This chain uses TRBV19 with TRBJ1-5; weak D call: TRBD1 (6 bases). The germline V and J ends were trimmed by 3 bases and 0 bases, with 12 bases remaining between them. CDR3 length: 16 residues. CDR1 is LNHDA, CDR2 SQIVND, per germline (reference sequence). Here the CDR3 reads CASSIITGNSNQPQHF. In nucleotides, the CDR3 is TGTGCCAGTAGTATTATAACAGGGAATAGCAATCAGCCCCAGCATTTT.

The chain links TRBV11-2 to TRBJ1-2; D is ambiguous. The CDR3 length is 15 residues. The germline gives CDR1 SGHAT, CDR2 FQNNGV. The V end lost 2 bases, the J end lost 7 bases, and 17 bases lay between the germline ends. DNA of the CDR3: TGTGCCAGCAGCTTAAACGTTTTCGGGGTATCTGGCTACACCTTC. Residues: CASSLNVFGVSGYTF.

The genes are TRBV27 and TRBJ1-1; 8 nucleotides line up with TRBD1. The CDR3 spans 16 residues. Germline trimming cut 3 bases from V and 2 bases from J; bases unmatched to any gene: 8. Germline CDR1 MNHEY, CDR2 SMNVEV (reference sequence). The CDR3 sequence is CASSLSTGGVNTEAFF. The CDR3 coding sequence is TGTGCCAGCAGTTTGTCCACAGGGGGAGTAAACACTGAAGCTTTCTTT.

The rearrangement uses TRBV7-6 and TRBJ2-1; D remains unclear. The germline CDR1 and CDR2 sequences are SGHVS and FNYEAQ. This CDR3 region has 17 residues. V lost 4 bases and J 0 bases, leaving 16 bases between the germline ends. CDR3 sequence: CASSSKTRSSSYNEQFF. CDR3 coding DNA: TGTGCCAGCAGCTCTAAGACTCGATCAAGCTCCTACAATGAGCAGTTCTTC.

V is TRBV28 and J is TRBJ2-4, with TRBD1 as a possible D gene (6 bases). The length of the CDR3 is 16 residues. Trimming cost V 6 bases and J 3 bases, with 18 bases left between them. Germline V lookup: CDR1 MDHEN, CDR2 SYDVKM. In nucleotides, the CDR3 is TGTGCCAGCAGCACTGGGGGCGGGTTTGGCAAAAACATTCAGTACTTC. Translating gives CASSTGGGFGKNIQYF.

The chain uses TRBV7-2 and TRBJ2-7; 9 bases agree with TRBD1. V was pared by 5 bases and J by 5 bases, with 10 bases of the junction left unmatched. Looked up from germline, CDR1 is SGHTA and CDR2 is FQGNSA. This CDR3 has 15 amino acids. The CDR3 nucleotides read TGTGCCAGCAGCCTCTCCGGGACAGGGTTCAACGAGCAGTACTTC. Protein: CASSLSGTGFNEQYF.

V gene TRBV11-2 combines with J gene TRBJ2-1; D uncertain. The CDR3 runs 15 residues. Germline values: CDR1 SGHAT, CDR2 FQNNGV. V lost 0 bases and J 9 bases, leaving 15 bases between the germline ends. CDR3 sequence (DNA): TGTGCCAGCAGCTTAGACCAGCTTAGGATCACTGAGCAGTTCTTC. Translated: CASSLDQLRITEQFF.

The chain carries TRBV28 and TRBJ2-7; 12 positions agree with TRBD1. The germline CDR1 and CDR2 sequences are MDHEN and SYDVKM. Trimming removed 6 bases from V and 6 bases from J; junction bases left unmatched: 9. The CDR3 has 15 amino acids. The CDR3 reads CASSDTGTGGREQYF. The CDR3 DNA is TGTGCCAGCAGCGACACCGGGACAGGGGGCCGCGAGCAGTACTTC. Combining the CDR3 with reference TRBV28 and TRBJ2-7 gives the whole variable domain DVKVTQSSRYLVKRTGEKVFLECVQDMDHENMFWYRQDPGLGLRLIYFSYDVKMKEKGDIPEGYSVSREKKERFSLILESASTNQTSMYLCASSDTGTGGREQYFGPGTRLTVT.

This chain links TRBV28 with TRBJ1-5, with a possible D match to TRBD1 (5 bases). The V gene lost 1 base and the J gene lost 8 bases, with 9 bases spanning the gap. The CDR3 has 13 amino acids. Looked up from germline, CDR1 is MDHEN and CDR2 is SYDVKM. CDR3 DNA sequence: TGTGCCAGCAGTTTATCGGGGGGTGAGCCCCAGCATTTT. Its translation is CASSLSGGEPQHF.

The rearrangement uses TRBV18 and TRBJ1-2, with TRBD1 matching over 10 bases. Trimming removed 5 bases from V and 6 bases from J; junction bases left unmatched: 6. The CDR3 spans 14 residues. The V gene's germline CDR1 is KGHSH and CDR2 LQKENI. The CDR3 sequence: CASSAWDRGDGYTF. The DNA of the CDR3 is TGTGCCAGCTCAGCTTGGGACAGGGGTGATGGCTACACCTTC.

The chain has TRBV7-2 and TRBJ1-3, with D tentatively TRBD1 (6 bases). The CDR3 covers 18 residues. Germline-derived CDR1 and CDR2 are SGHTA and FQGNSA. The V gene lost 5 bases and the J gene lost 1 base, with 21 bases spanning the gap. CDR3 sequence: CASSRLSRQDQSGNTIYF. CDR3 coding DNA: TGTGCCAGCAGCCGATTAAGTAGACAGGACCAATCTGGAAACACCATATATTTT.

The chain joins TRBV5-4 to TRBJ2-1; a possible D gene is TRBD2 (5 bases). The V and J ends lost 0 bases and 8 bases respectively, with 24 bases between them. The germline V gene encodes CDR1 SGHNT and CDR2 YYREEE (reference sequence). The CDR3 extends over 18 amino acids. The CDR3: CASSLDLGLAALRDEQFF. The DNA of the CDR3 is TGTGCCAGCAGCTTGGACCTCGGGCTAGCCGCCCTTAGGGATGAGCAGTTCTTC.

This sequence joins TRBV11-2 and TRBJ1-1, with D possibly being TRBD1 (5 bases). CDR3 length equals 18 residues. Germline values: CDR1 SGHAT, CDR2 FQNNGV. V gave up 5 bases and J gave up 0 bases, with 22 bases separating them. The CDR3 reads CASSTRGPGLEVNTEAFF. CDR3 nucleotides: TGTGCCAGCAGCACCCGGGGCCCAGGCTTGGAAGTGAACACTGAAGCTTTCTTT.

This clone was observed a handful of times. The chain's CDR3 is CAWRGDGNQPQHF. CDR3 sequence (DNA): TGTGCCTGGAGGGGGGATGGCAATCAGCCCCAGCATTTT. The chain joins TRBV30 to TRBJ1-5; perhaps TRBD1 as D (5 bases). V gave up 3 bases and J gave up 2 bases, with 8 bases separating them. This CDR3 contains 13 residues. CDR1 and CDR2 (germline): GTSNPN, SVGIG (reference sequence).

The CDR3 region is CASSLAGGRTDTQYF. CDR3 nucleotide sequence: TGTGCCAGCAGCTTGGCGGGGGGGCGCACAGATACGCAGTATTTT. V usage is TRBV5-4 and J usage is TRBJ2-3; the match to TRBD2 covers 8 bases. There are 15 residues in the CDR3. In germline, CDR1 is SGHNT, CDR2 YYREEE (reference sequence). V gave up 0 bases and J gave up 1 base; unmatched junction bases: 1.

This rearrangement joins TRBV5-8 to TRBJ1-4; D is undetermined. From germline, CDR1 is SGHTS and CDR2 YDEGEE. This CDR3 comprises 17 residues. Trimming took off 5 bases at V and 2 bases at J, with 19 bases between the two ends. As DNA, the CDR3 is TGTGCCAGCAGTCGGACGGGCCAGTTGGCGACTAATGAAAAACTGTTTTTT. Encoded protein: CASSRTGQLATNEKLFF.

The chain carries TRBV6-5 and TRBJ1-1; 8 positions match TRBD1. Germline loops: CDR1 MNHEY, CDR2 SVGAGI. After removal of 5 bases from V and 5 bases from J, the junction contained 7 bases not matched to a gene. CDR3 length equals 14 residues. CDR3 region: CASSRQGMGTEAFF. CDR3 DNA: TGTGCCAGCAGTAGACAGGGGATGGGGACTGAAGCTTTCTTT.

The chain couples TRBV6-5 to TRBJ2-5, with D hard to call. The CDR3 loop spans 12 amino acids. V was trimmed by 5 bases and J by 4 bases, leaving 8 bases between them. Per the germline V gene, CDR1 is MNHEY and CDR2 is SVGAGI. The CDR3 DNA is TGTGCCAGCAGTCAGCTGGGAGAGACCCAGTACTTC. Translating it yields CASSQLGETQYF.

The rearrangement uses TRBV30 and TRBJ2-7, with D hard to call. Trimming left V 5 bases short and J 3 bases short, with 11 bases between. The CDR3 is 12 amino acids. Per the germline V gene, CDR1 is GTSNPN and CDR2 is SVGIG (reference sequence). For the CDR3, the DNA is TGTGCCTGGGGAATCACCTTCTACGAGCAGTACTTC. Encoded protein: CAWGITFYEQYF. Complete variable domain (other parts from reference TRBV30 and TRBJ2-7): SQTIHQWPATLVQPVGSPLSLECTVEGTSNPNLYWYRQAAGRGLQLLFYSVGIGQISSEVPQNLSASRPQDRQFILSSKKLLLSDSGFYLCAWGITFYEQYFGPGTRLTVT.

With regard to this clone: Distinct nucleotide sequences in the sample also encode this CDR3. The gene calls are TRBV7-3 and TRBJ2-2; 11 bases match TRBD2. J was trimmed by 5 bases and V by 5 bases; bases with no gene match: 7. Germline V gene lookup returns CDR1 SGHTA and CDR2 FQGTGA. The CDR3 runs to 16 residues. The CDR3 here is CASSILAGVSTGELFF. The CDR3 bases are TGTGCCAGCAGCATACTAGCGGGAGTTAGTACCGGGGAGCTGTTTTTT.

The rearrangement links TRBV6-1 to TRBJ2-7; TRBD1 matches 8 bases. Trimming at V came to 3 bases and at J to 7 bases, leaving 5 bases not matched to a gene. The CDR3 runs to 13 residues. Germline V lookup: CDR1 MNHNS, CDR2 SASEGT. The CDR3 bases are TGTGCCAGCAGTGACCGACAGGGGTGGGAGCAGTACTTC. It translates to CASSDRQGWEQYF.

J is TRBJ2-5 and V is TRBV20-1; 7 bases agree with TRBD2. CDR1 DFQATT and CDR2 SNEGSKA come from the germline V gene (reference sequence). With 3 bases clipped from V and 12 bases from J, the junction kept 7 bases outside the gene matches. This CDR3 spans 11 amino acids. Here the CDR3 reads CSARMGGPKYF. Here the CDR3 DNA reads TGCAGTGCTAGGATGGGAGGGCCAAAGTACTTC.